The next 13 T cell receptor beta chains were all read from a single sample in a study of T cell clonality in common variable immunodeficiency. Here immunoSEQ multiplex PCR was the method, and the copy in TCRdb shows in-frame clones only, minus some. Sampling found under 65,000 clones, none seen once. The sample taken for sequencing was peripheral blood mononuclear cells. The receptor source for this set is a person aged 18 to 70 in good health.

The table lists this clone with many counts. Coverage ceases 3 residues before the CDR3 finishes, and the germline J gene fills in the end. The chain carries TRBV18 and TRBJ1-2; TRBD1 matches 12 bases. This CDR3 has 14 amino acids. Germline V gene lookup returns CDR1 KGHSH and CDR2 LQKENI. CDR3 sequence reads: CASSPGDRGRGYTF. CDR3 DNA, as far as it was read: TGTGCCAGCTCACCAGGGGACAGGGGGCGAGGC.

This clone was recorded at least ten times. The read terminates 3 residues ahead of where the CDR3 ends, so the germline J gene completes it. V and J are TRBV20-1 and TRBJ2-3; D remains unclear. Germline CDR1 and CDR2: DFQATT and SNEGSKA (reference sequence). This CDR3 comprises 11 residues. Trimming took off 6 bases at V and 6 bases at J, with 10 bases between the two ends. The sequenced part of the CDR3 DNA is TGCAGTGCCACTATCCGGGATACG. Translating it yields CSATIRDT. From start to end, the CDR3 is CSATIRDTQYF.

There are many counts of this clone. The CDR3 end lies 3 residues beyond the end of the read and is filled in from the germline J gene. Other nucleotide sequences from this sample produce the same CDR3. V is TRBV4-1 and J is TRBJ1-3; perhaps TRBD1 as D (5 bases). CDR3 length equals 15 residues. Per germline, CDR1 MGHRA and CDR2 YSYEKL. CDR3 protein: CASSQVTEHWETIYF. The sequenced part of the CDR3 DNA is TGCGCCAGCAGCCAAGTGACAGAGCACTGGGAGACG.

This clone was found many times. The sequenced fragment ends 3 residues before the CDR3 boundary, so the rest is inferred from the germline J gene. The chain employs TRBV7-9 and TRBJ1-1; possibly TRBD1 for D (5 bases). V lost 7 bases, J lost 5 bases, and 20 bases lay in between. The CDR3 is 15 amino acids. Per germline, CDR1 SEHNR and CDR2 FQNEAQ (reference sequence). The sequenced part of the CDR3 DNA is TGTGCCAGCATCAGATACGCTGGGGCCGGGACTGAA. Protein: CASIRYAGAGTE. The complete CDR3 sequence is CASIRYAGAGTEAFF.

In its sample, this clone was seen many times. The sequence runs out 3 residues before the end of the CDR3; the remainder is reconstructed from the germline J gene. This sequence joins TRBV12-3 or TRBV12-4 and TRBJ2-3; TRBD2 agrees at 7 bases. This CDR3 comprises 15 residues. The V segment lost 7 bases and the J segment 2 bases; nucleotides outside the gene matches: 9. The CDR3 DNA, read in part, is TGTGCCAGCACCTCTGGGGGGGGGTACACAGATACG. Translated, it gives CASTSGGGYTDT. The whole CDR3 sequence reads CASTSGGGYTDTQYF.

This clone was counted ten times or more. The read gets to within 3 residues of the CDR3 end, and the germline J gene fills in the rest. The J gene is TRBJ2-3, the V gene TRBV5-1; a possible D gene is TRBD2 (5 bases). CDR3 length: 15 amino acids. Trimming cost V 0 bases and J 5 bases, with 13 bases left between them. Germline V gene sequence: CDR1 SGHRS, CDR2 YFSETQ. The CDR3 protein is CASSLAGAAQDTQYF. CDR3 bases read: TGCGCCAGCAGCTTGGCAGGAGCGGCCCAAGATACG.

This clone was detected ten times or more. Read data end 3 residues before the CDR3 end; the end is taken from the germline J gene. J is TRBJ1-1 and V is TRBV13; D perhaps matches TRBD1 (6 bases). The CDR3 has 13 amino acids. Germline V CDR1 and CDR2: PRHDT, FYEKMQ (reference sequence). V dropped 5 bases and J dropped 4 bases, with 11 bases sitting between them. Here the CDR3 reads CASSAQGATEAFF. The sequenced part of the CDR3 DNA is TGTGCCAGCAGCGCACAGGGTGCCACTGAA.

This clone was recorded a few times. The missing CDR3 end, 3 residues past where the read stops, is filled in from the germline J gene. V usage is TRBV6-2 or TRBV6-3 and J usage is TRBJ2-4, with 8 bases matching TRBD1. The CDR3 is 12 residues long. The germline gives CDR1 MNHEY, CDR2 SVGEGT. CDR3 DNA, as far as it was read: TGTGCCAGCAGTGGGACAGGCTATGGT. Its protein product is CASSGTGYG. The whole CDR3 protein reads CASSGTGYGQYF.

This clone was recorded at least ten times. Read sequence stops 3 residues before the CDR3 end, and the germline J gene provides the missing end. The chain combines TRBV7-9 with TRBJ2-1; the D gene is possibly TRBD1 (6 bases). Trimming pared 6 bases from V and 5 bases from J, leaving 14 bases between. The CDR3 runs 14 residues. The germline V gene has CDR1 SEHNR and CDR2 FQNEAQ (reference sequence). The sequenced part of the CDR3 DNA is TGTGCCAGCAGTTTCCTGGACAGCAACAATGAG. The encoded protein is CASSFLDSNNE. The whole CDR3 sequence is CASSFLDSNNEQFF.

Points on this clone: One junction end disagrees with the germline gene, perhaps due to a read error. The CDR3 end lies 3 residues beyond the end of the read and is filled in from the germline J gene. The chain recombines TRBV18 with TRBJ2-3, with a possible D match to TRBD1 (6 bases). Germline V gene lookup returns CDR1 KGHSH and CDR2 LQKENI. This CDR3 has 18 residues. The CDR3 protein is CTSRTTTGTHSSTDTQYF. The sequenced part of the CDR3 DNA is TGTACCAGCCGGACAACTACTGGGACACATTCTAGCACAGATACG.

This clone has ten or more counts. Read sequence stops 3 residues before the CDR3 end, and the germline J gene provides the missing end. The chain couples TRBV29-1 to TRBJ1-2; D is unresolved. The CDR3 totals 13 residues. Looked up from germline, CDR1 is SQVTM and CDR2 is ANQGSEA. Trimming pared 0 bases from V and 3 bases from J, leaving 8 bases between. CDR3 sequence reads: CSVEENGYYGYTF. The sequenced part of the CDR3 DNA is TGCAGCGTTGAAGAAAACGGGTACTATGGC.

This clone was observed many times. Read coverage stops 3 residues before the CDR3 terminus; the germline J gene supplies the remainder. This chain joins TRBV28 and TRBJ1-3; no clear D gene. The CDR3 loop spans 14 amino acids. Germline V gene sequence: CDR1 MDHEN, CDR2 SYDVKM. V was pared by 3 bases and J by 2 bases, with 8 bases between. CDR3 bases read: TGTGCCAGCAGTTTGTCCGGTACTGGAAACACC. Translated, it gives CASSLSGTGNT. The CDR3 in full is CASSLSGTGNTIYF.

This clone was detected many times. The DNA ends 3 residues before the CDR3 does, and the rest of the CDR3 is filled in from the germline J gene. This chain joins TRBV20-1 and TRBJ2-1, with 10 bases aligning to TRBD1. The germline V gene has CDR1 DFQATT and CDR2 SNEGSKA (reference sequence). This CDR3 has 14 amino acids. Germline trimming cut 7 bases from V and 9 bases from J; bases unmatched to any gene: 12. The CDR3 DNA, read in part, is TGCAGTGTAAACCGGGACAGGGGCGAAGGTGAG. Protein sequence: CSVNRDRGEGE. The whole CDR3 reads CSVNRDRGEGEQFF.